This TCR beta chain is from a study of human T cells and chemical hapten exposure. Study-level points and caveats: Patch test scores rose with PT1 expanded TCR counts, a positive correlation.

TCRdb called the RACE reads again in MiXCR, with one record for every CDR3 protein. The sample lists 340,000 or so distinct CDR3 sequences; approximately 6.3% were seen once. The time point: patch test 1, 2 weeks after DPC sensitization. This sample's treatment: therapeutic diphenylcyclopropenone sensitization with weekly scalp DPC. Blood was drawn before each patch test was applied. Turning to this clonotype: Its target is unknown.

Germline CDR1 is SNHLY and CDR2 is FYNNEI. CDR3 size: 13 residues. The V gene lost 4 bases and the J gene lost 2 bases, with 8 bases spanning the gap. The V gene is TRBV2, the J gene TRBJ1-2; possible D gene TRBD1, 5 bases. This specimen consisted of whole blood, obtained in connection with sensitization to the hapten diphenylcyclopropenone (DPC). The sequence was collected from a woman between 18 and 29 years old with alopecia areata. Some clones in this sample may be carry-over from other donors' samples. The CDR3 protein is CASSVSGNYGYTF. The DNA of the CDR3 is TGTGCCAGCAGTGTTTCAGGGAACTATGGCTACACCTTC.